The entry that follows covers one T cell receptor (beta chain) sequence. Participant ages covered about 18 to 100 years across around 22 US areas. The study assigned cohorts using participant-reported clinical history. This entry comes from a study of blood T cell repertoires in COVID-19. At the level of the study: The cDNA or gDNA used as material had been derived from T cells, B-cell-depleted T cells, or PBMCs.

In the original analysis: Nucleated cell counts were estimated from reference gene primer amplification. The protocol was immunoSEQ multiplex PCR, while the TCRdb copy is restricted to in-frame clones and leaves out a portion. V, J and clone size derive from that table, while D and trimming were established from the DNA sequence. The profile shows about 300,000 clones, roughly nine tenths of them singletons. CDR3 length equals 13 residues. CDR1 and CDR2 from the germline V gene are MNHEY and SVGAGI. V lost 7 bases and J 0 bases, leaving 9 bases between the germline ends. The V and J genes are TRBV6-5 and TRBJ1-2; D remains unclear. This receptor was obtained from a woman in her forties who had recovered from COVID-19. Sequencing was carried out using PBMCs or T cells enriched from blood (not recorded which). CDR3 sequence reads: CASNTAPNYGYTF. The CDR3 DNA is TGTGCCAGCAACACAGCCCCTAACTATGGCTACACCTTC.